The source of this TCR beta chain is a study of blood T cell repertoires in COVID-19. Clinical history as reported by participants underpinned cohort assignment. Repertoires were generated with immunoSEQ multiplex PCR, while TCRdb's copy carries only in-frame clones and drops some. Among some 260,000 clones, 80% to 90% were seen once, and the ten largest hold approximately 4.3%. Trimming cost V 5 bases and J 0 bases, with 7 bases left between them. This CDR3 has 14 residues. Germline V gene sequence: CDR1 MDHEN, CDR2 SYDVKM. The chain is built from TRBV28 and TRBJ2-2; possibly TRBD1 for D (5 bases). Source material: PBMCs or T cells enriched from blood (not recorded which). The TCR was taken from a man aged 30 to 45 with acute COVID-19. CDR3 protein: CASSGATNTGELFF. In DNA, the CDR3 is TGTGCCAGCAGTGGGGCTACGAACACCGGGGAGCTGTTTTTT.